The 2 T cell receptor beta chains reported below all come from one sample, sequenced in a study of blood T cell repertoires in COVID-19. Assay: immunoSEQ multiplex PCR; the TCRdb copy retains only in-frame clones and omits some. Of over 150,000 clones listed, approximately 80% are singletons. Sequenced material: peripheral blood. These receptors were collected from a woman of 80 years or more with active or convalescent COVID-19.

CDR3 DNA sequence: TGTGCCAGCAGCCTGGGACAGGGGAAAACCGGGGAGCTGTTTTTT. Translated, it gives CASSLGQGKTGELFF. The chain recombines TRBV6-5 with TRBJ2-2; 10 bases fit TRBD1. Trimming at V came to 6 bases and at J to 5 bases, leaving 6 bases not matched to a gene. The germline gives CDR1 MNHEY, CDR2 SVGAGI. The CDR3 sequence is 15 residues long.

The CDR3 region has the DNA TGTGCCAGCTCACCCCGACGGGGTGAGCAGTTCTTC. It codes for CASSPRRGEQFF. The V call is TRBV18, the J call TRBJ2-1; a weak D match, TRBD2 (5 bases). This CDR3 has 12 amino acids. The V and J ends lost 3 bases and 9 bases respectively, with 9 bases between them. Germline-derived CDR1 and CDR2 are KGHSH and LQKENI.